This T cell receptor beta chain appears in the sequencing data of a study of technical replicates of blood from a few donors. Clones were read by immunoSEQ multiplex PCR, and TCRdb kept only the in-frame ones, dropping some. Of 79,000 or so clones listed, more than 85% were seen once; the top ten hold 0.2% to 0.25%. This CDR3 contains 14 residues. V was clipped by 0 bases and J by 3 bases, with 9 bases between them. Per the germline V gene, CDR1 is SGHRS and CDR2 is YFSETQ. The J gene is TRBJ2-5, the V gene TRBV5-1, with D maybe TRBD2 (5 bases). The specimen was T cells isolated from PBMCs. The sequence was obtained from a human donor in good health. CDR3 residues: CASSLEVGEETQYF. Here the CDR3 DNA reads TGCGCCAGCAGCTTGGAGGTCGGGGAAGAGACCCAGTACTTC.